This TCR beta chain was captured by sequencing in a study of shared clonotypes between healthy human individuals. Every subset's genomic DNA went evenly onto several immunoSEQ plates. The protocol was immunoSEQ multiplex PCR, while the TCRdb copy is restricted to in-frame clones and leaves out a portion. The sample has around 980,000 clones, around 78% seen once. The CDR3 is made up of 14 amino acids. Germline CDR1 is SSHAT and CDR2 is FNYEAQ (reference sequence). Trimming stripped 5 bases from V and 0 bases from J, with 9 bases between. The donors, healthy adults who were HIV-negative, had experienced no recent acute infections or vaccinations.

The origin of this receptor is a man younger than 35 in good health. Some clones in this sample may be carry-over from other donors' samples. The sequenced sample was memory CD4+ T cells from PBMCs. Documented subset: CD45RA-negative fraction. The chain couples TRBV7-7 to TRBJ2-3; no reliable D call. The CDR3 nucleotides read TGTGCCAGCAGCCCTGGCTCGAGCACAGATACGCAGTATTTT. Translated, it gives CASSPGSSTDTQYF.